Presented here are 20 T cell receptor beta chains from one specimen sequenced in a study of neurological immune-mediated disorders (dated 2019 in TCRdb). Libraries were built with 5' RACE. Sequencing used an Illumina HiSeq 2500. The public reads were quality trimmed at Q25 with fastp and then assembled into clones with MiXCR by TCRdb, keeping productive beta chains. Entries are consolidated by CDR3 protein sequence, retaining the most common genes and DNA. The sample table shows 60,000 to 75,000 distinct CDR3 sequences, and nearly 10% are seen once. The top ten clonotypes cover about 12% of the sample. This specimen's time point label, interpreted: longitudinal time-point 2. The material sequenced was PBMCs. These receptors all stem from a man between 25 and 39 years old in good health.

By share, this clonotype ranks as medium-sized. J is TRBJ2-2 and V is TRBV7-6, with 8 bases matching TRBD2. Per germline, CDR1 SGHVS and CDR2 FNYEAQ. V gave up 0 bases and J gave up 4 bases; unmatched junction bases: 4. The CDR3 totals 16 residues. Here the CDR3 reads CASSLATSGLTGELFF. The CDR3 DNA is TGTGCCAGCAGCTTAGCTACTAGCGGTCTCACCGGGGAGCTGTTTTTT.

The rearrangement joins TRBV6-6 to TRBJ1-1; 7 bases map to TRBD1. This CDR3 has 15 residues. Germline V CDR1 and CDR2: MNHNY, SVGAGI (reference sequence). Germline trimming cut 4 bases from V and 1 base from J; bases unmatched to any gene: 6. The CDR3 sequence is CASSSQGQTNTEAFF. CDR3 DNA: TGTGCCAGCAGTTCCCAGGGACAGACGAACACTGAAGCTTTCTTT.

This clonotype was seen many times. The chain joins TRBV29-1 to TRBJ2-7; 7 positions match TRBD2. CDR1 is SQVTM and CDR2 is ANQGSEA in the germline V gene. This CDR3 is built from 18 residues. The J segment lost 2 bases and the V segment lost 2 bases, leaving 18 bases of the junction unmatched. The CDR3 loop is CSVEKFGEGVGSPYEQYF. The CDR3 DNA reads TGCAGCGTTGAAAAATTCGGGGAGGGCGTAGGCAGCCCCTACGAGCAGTACTTC.

On this clonotype itself: At one end, the junction sequence differs from germline, possibly due to a read error. The genes are TRBV6-1 and TRBJ2-1; 7 bases match TRBD1. Looked up from germline, CDR1 is MNHNS and CDR2 is SASEGT. CDR3 length: 16 residues. CDR3 DNA: TGTGCCAGCAGTGAAGTATTACAGGGGACCTACAATGAGAAGTTCTTC. The encoded protein is CASSEVLQGTYNEKFF.

The table lists this clonotype with many counts. The rearrangement links TRBV20-1 to TRBJ2-7; possibly TRBD2 for D (5 bases). Germline lookup yields CDR1 DFQATT and CDR2 SNEGSKA (reference sequence). CDR3 length: 14 residues. V lost 0 bases and J lost 2, with 11 bases in between. The CDR3 loop reads CSARDLGDPYEQYF. CDR3 in DNA: TGCAGTGCTAGAGATTTGGGAGACCCCTACGAGCAGTACTTC.

This clonotype came up many times. The genes are TRBV21-1 and TRBJ1-1. TRBV21-1 is flagged as a pseudogene. This CDR3 region has 15 residues. This chain's CDR3 is CASSKAPVGRTEAFF. DNA for the CDR3: TGTGCCAGCAGCAAAGCGCCGGTAGGCCGCACTGAAGCTTTCTTT.

This clonotype was seen a few times. J is TRBJ1-2 and V is TRBV6-6; 9 bases map to TRBD1. J lost 6 bases, V lost 2 bases, and 1 base had no gene match. Germline CDR1 and CDR2: MNHNY and SVGAGI (reference sequence). There are 13 residues in the CDR3. The CDR3, as DNA: TGTGCCAGCAGTTACGGACAGGGGAATGGCTACACCTTC. Protein product: CASSYGQGNGYTF.

This clonotype appeared a few times. This may stem from a read error, because a much larger clone lies one nucleotide away. V is TRBV6-5 and J is TRBJ2-7; 8 bases map to TRBD1. V lost 6 bases, J lost 3 bases, and 1 base stayed unmatched. CDR1 and CDR2 (germline): MNHEY, SVGAGI. This CDR3 spans 12 amino acids. CDR3 sequence: CASSTGGYEQYF. CDR3 nucleotides: TGTGCCAGCAGCACAGGGGGCTACGAGCAGTACTTC.

This clonotype was counted ten times or more. The chain joins TRBV7-2 to TRBJ2-3; possible D gene TRBD1, 5 bases. CDR1 and CDR2 from the germline V gene are SGHTA and FQGNSA. V was clipped by 4 bases and J by 3 bases, with 11 bases between them. This CDR3 contains 14 residues. The CDR3 spells CASSSRQSTDTQYF. DNA of the CDR3: TGTGCCAGCAGCTCCAGACAGTCTACAGATACGCAGTATTTT.

In this sample, this clonotype turned up many times. The chain links TRBV27 to TRBJ2-7, with a weak D call TRBD2 (5 bases). Germline V gene data show CDR1 as MNHEY and CDR2 as SMNVEV (reference sequence). With 4 bases removed from V and 5 bases from J, the gap between germline ends came to 15 bases. CDR3 size: 14 residues. CDR3 sequence reads: CASSSGGSGNEQYF. The CDR3, as DNA: TGTGCCAGCAGTTCAGGAGGTTCGGGCAACGAGCAGTACTTC.

This clonotype was observed many times. For the CDR3, the DNA is TGTGCCATCAGTGAGCCCTCGAGAGGTTCCTACAATGAGCAGTTCTTC. This codes for CAISEPSRGSYNEQFF. This chain uses TRBV10-3 with TRBJ2-1; the D is unclear. This CDR3 has 16 residues. Germline CDR1 is ENHRY and CDR2 is SYGVKD. V lost 2 bases, J lost 1 base, and 12 bases lay in between.

The sample holds many counts of this clonotype. V is TRBV4-2 and J is TRBJ2-1, with 8 bases aligning to TRBD2. V shed 7 bases, J shed 3 bases, and the junction held 11 bases outside the gene matches. CDR1 is LGHNA, CDR2 YNFKEQ, per germline. There are 16 residues in the CDR3. CDR3 amino acids: CASTPGPGGGYNEQFF. The CDR3 bases are TGTGCCAGCACCCCGGGTCCGGGAGGGGGCTACAATGAGCAGTTCTTC.

The table lists this clonotype with many counts. DNA of the CDR3: TGTGCCAGCACCCTCGGGCGGGAGAGCTCCTACGAGCAGTACTTC. It is translated as CASTLGRESSYEQYF. The V and J genes are TRBV11-2 and TRBJ2-7; 7 nucleotides agree with TRBD2. Germline CDR1 reads SGHAT; CDR2 reads FQNNGV. The J segment lost 0 bases and the V segment lost 7 bases, leaving 9 bases of the junction unmatched. This CDR3 comprises 15 residues.

Details on this clonotype: With a much larger clone just one base away, this may be a read error. The chain links TRBV7-3 to TRBJ2-1; a weak D match, TRBD2 (5 bases). Deletions cut 8 bases from V and 6 bases from J, with 14 bases between. This CDR3 region has 13 residues. CDR1 is SGHTA, CDR2 FQGTGA, per germline. CDR3 region: CASSPIGINEQFF. In DNA form, the CDR3 reads TGTGCCAGCTCCCCTATCGGGATCAATGAGCAGTTCTTC.

This clonotype was detected ten times or more. The CDR3 loop is CASSLASLHGQQYF. The CDR3 DNA reads TGTGCCAGCAGCTTAGCAAGCTTACACGGGCAGCAGTACTTC. V is TRBV7-2 and J is TRBJ2-7, with D unclear. CDR3 length: 14 residues. Trimming pared 0 bases from V and 8 bases from J, leaving 14 bases between. From germline, CDR1 is SGHTA and CDR2 FQGNSA.

This clonotype showed up many times. J is TRBJ2-7 and V is TRBV7-8, with D unresolved. The CDR3 loop spans 13 amino acids. V was clipped by 6 bases and J by 1 base, with 10 bases between them. The V gene's germline CDR1 is SGHVS and CDR2 FQNEAQ. The CDR3, as DNA: TGTGCCAGCAGTTTGGGATTTTCCTACGAGCAGTACTTC. Translated, it gives CASSLGFSYEQYF.

This clonotype was counted at least ten times. The rearrangement uses TRBV20-1 and TRBJ2-2, with D possibly matching TRBD1 (6 bases). Trimming removed 4 bases at V and 2 bases at J, with 11 bases between. This CDR3 region has 14 residues. Germline CDR1 is DFQATT and CDR2 is SNEGSKA (reference sequence). The CDR3 DNA follows: TGCAGTGCTATCTGGACAGCTAACACCGGGGAGCTGTTTTTT. Translated, it gives CSAIWTANTGELFF.

This clonotype was observed at least ten times. This rearrangement joins TRBV2 to TRBJ1-3; D remains unclear. The CDR3 totals 15 residues. The V end was cut by 1 base, the J end by 0 bases, with 7 bases between. Germline CDR1 SNHLY, CDR2 FYNNEI. CDR3 in DNA: TGTGCCAGCAGTGAAGTGGGTTCCTCTGGAAACACCATATATTTT. Its translation is CASSEVGSSGNTIYF.

This clonotype was found many times. The J gene is TRBJ2-5, the V gene TRBV24-1; weak D call: TRBD2 (6 bases). The V gene's germline CDR1 is KGHDR and CDR2 SFDVKD. CDR3 length: 13 amino acids. Trimming left V 3 bases short and J 5 bases short, with 9 bases between. CDR3 residues: CATSDPGTETQYF. The CDR3 DNA sequence: TGTGCCACCAGTGATCCCGGGACTGAGACCCAGTACTTC.

This clonotype has ten or more counts. This chain links TRBV12-3 or TRBV12-4 with TRBJ2-5; D gene uncertain. Trimming left V 2 bases short and J 5 bases short, with 3 bases between. The CDR3 length is 11 residues. The CDR3 DNA is TGTGCCAGCAGTTTACGGGAGACCCAGTACTTC. Its translation is CASSLRETQYF.